A single sample is the source of the 22 T cell receptor beta chains below, sequenced in a study of molecular identifiers for immune sequencing clone quantification. Each CDR3 protein gets one entry after TCRdb re-called the PCR reads with MiXCR. In the table there are tens of thousands of distinct CDR3 sequences, roughly a fifth of which are singletons. Input material: naive CD8+ T cells from blood, with Jurkat cell RNA spiked in. Subset here: FACS-sorted CD8+CD4-CCR7+CD45RA+ naive T cells. The receptors here all came from a human donor in good health. Some libraries in this study had Jurkat cell RNA spiked in.

This clonotype was detected only a few times. The DNA for the CDR3 is TGTGCCAGCAGCTTACCGCTAGCGGGAGGGCCAGGTCCTTACTCTGGGGCCAACGTCCTGACTTTC. This encodes CASSLPLAGGPGPYSGANVLTF. The chain joins TRBV7-2 to TRBJ2-6, with 12 bases lining up with TRBD2. CDR3 size: 22 residues. Germline CDR1 is SGHTA and CDR2 is FQGNSA. Trimming took 2 bases from V and 0 from J; bases not matched to a gene: 14.

This clonotype has at least ten counts. V and J are TRBV29-1 and TRBJ2-3; D perhaps matches TRBD2 (6 bases). Trimming shortened V by 6 bases and J by 2 bases, and 12 bases separated the two germline ends. The CDR3 totals 13 residues. Per the germline V gene, CDR1 is SQVTM and CDR2 is ANQGSEA. The CDR3 region is CSVDSGYTDTQYF. The CDR3 nucleotides read TGCAGCGTAGATAGCGGTTACACAGATACGCAGTATTTT.

A few counts support this clonotype. The V and J genes are TRBV2 and TRBJ1-2, with D maybe TRBD1 (6 bases). The CDR3 runs to 17 residues. CDR1 and CDR2 from the germline V gene are SNHLY and FYNNEI. V lost 1 base and J lost 1, with 16 bases in between. In nucleotides, the CDR3 is TGTGCCAGCAGTGAAGGATTTGAGGACAGTGTTAACTATGGCTACACCTTC. Amino acids: CASSEGFEDSVNYGYTF.

In its sample, this clonotype was seen many times. The chain uses TRBV6-2 or TRBV6-3 and TRBJ2-3; D possibly matches TRBD1 or TRBD2 (5 bases each). Between the trimmed V and J ends, which lost 1 base and 2 bases, there was a span of 10 bases. Germline V gives CDR1 MNHEY, CDR2 SVGEGT. This CDR3 is built from 15 residues. In nucleotides, the CDR3 is TGTGCCAGCAGTTACTGGGACCCCTTCACAGATACGCAGTATTTT. Protein sequence: CASSYWDPFTDTQYF.

This clonotype was seen many times. The chain has TRBV16 and TRBJ1-6; D gene uncertain. Trimming shortened V by 1 base and J by 8 bases, and 12 bases separated the two germline ends. In germline, CDR1 is KGHSY, CDR2 FQNENV. The CDR3 extends over 15 amino acids. The CDR3 reads CASSQLPGLDSPLHF. The CDR3 region has the DNA TGTGCCAGCAGCCAATTGCCAGGCTTGGATTCACCCCTCCACTTT. Full variable domain (remainder filled in from reference TRBV16 and TRBJ1-6): GEEVAQTPKHLVRGEGQKAKLYCAPIKGHSYVFWYQQVLKNEFKFLISFQNENVFDETGMPKERFSAKCLPNSPCSLEIQATKLEDSAVYFCASSQLPGLDSPLHFGNGTRLTVT.

With respect to this clonotype: A clone one base away is much larger, so this may be a read error. The CDR3 carries no conserved terminal phenylalanine or tryptophan, so it likely arises from a read error. CDR3 protein: CASSVGLPGTEAFL. Written as DNA, the CDR3 is TGTGCCAGCAGCGTAGGACTGCCAGGCACTGAAGCTTTCCTT. This chain uses TRBV9 with TRBJ1-1; D gene unclear. CDR3 length equals 14 residues. V gave up 0 bases and J gave up 4 bases, with 10 bases separating them. The germline V gene has CDR1 SGDLS and CDR2 YYNGEE.

With regard to this clonotype: A much larger clone is a single base away; this may be a read error. The chain carries TRBV6-1 and TRBJ1-1; D is undetermined. The CDR3 loop spans 13 amino acids. Germline V gene data show CDR1 as MNHNS and CDR2 as SASEGT. The CDR3 nucleotides are TGTGCCAGCAGGGGGAGCGGGTACACTGTAGCTTTCTTT. Translated: CASRGSGYTVAFF.

The genes are TRBV9 and TRBJ2-3, with 8 bases lining up with TRBD2. The germline V gene has CDR1 SGDLS and CDR2 YYNGEE. The CDR3 loop spans 17 amino acids. Trimming at V came to 0 bases and at J to 0 bases, leaving 6 bases not matched to a gene. Here the CDR3 reads CASSVARRGASTDTQYF. The CDR3 nucleotides are TGTGCCAGCAGCGTAGCTCGGCGGGGGGCTAGCACAGATACGCAGTATTTT.

This clonotype turned up a few times. This chain links TRBV13 with TRBJ1-6; D call uncertain. Between the trimmed V and J ends, which lost 4 bases and 7 bases, there was a span of 2 bases. The germline V gene has CDR1 PRHDT and CDR2 FYEKMQ (reference sequence). The CDR3 has 11 amino acids. This CDR3 is CASSSNSPLHF. The CDR3 DNA sequence: TGTGCCAGCAGCTCAAATTCACCCCTCCACTTT.

This clonotype was seen many times. One junction end disagrees with the germline gene, perhaps due to a read error. This rearrangement joins TRBV18 to TRBJ2-3, with unresolved D. CDR3 length: 13 residues. Germline V gene lookup returns CDR1 KGHSH and CDR2 LQKENI. CDR3 in DNA: TGTGCCAGCTCACCCAACGGCCCCCCCCCCCTCCGCTTT. The encoded protein is CASSPNGPPPLRF. The full variable domain, in which reference TRBV18 and TRBJ2-3 provide the parts outside the CDR3, is NAGVMQNPRHLVRRRGQEARLRCSPMKGHSHVYWYRQLPEEGLKFMVYLQKENIIDESGMPKERFSAEFPKEGPSILRIQQVVRGDSAAYFCASSPNGPPPLRFGPGTRLTVL.

The chain employs TRBV23-1 and TRBJ2-7; D ambiguous. TRBV23-1 is recorded as an ORF, its role being uncertain. V was cut by 3 bases and J by 2 bases, with 14 bases left in between. The CDR3 has 15 amino acids. CDR3 sequence reads: CASSQGIGLPYEQYF. The CDR3 nucleotides are TGCGCCAGCAGTCAGGGAATTGGGCTCCCCTACGAGCAGTACTTC.

Regarding this clonotype: Being one base from a much bigger clone, this may be a read error. The CDR3: CAWSGAGATGGLFF. In nucleotides, the CDR3 is TGTGCCTGGAGTGGAGCGGGAGCAACCGGGGGGCTGTTTTTT. The J gene is TRBJ2-2, the V gene TRBV30; 8 bases agree with TRBD2. The CDR3 is made up of 14 amino acids. Germline loops: CDR1 GTSNPN, CDR2 SVGIG (reference sequence). Looking up the rest from reference TRBV30 and TRBJ2-2 gives the full variable domain: SQTIHQWPATLVQPVGSPLSLECTVEGTSNPNLYWYRQAAGRGLQLLFYSVGIGQISSEVPQNLSASRPQDRQFILSSKKLLLSDSGFYLCAWSGAGATGGLFFGEGSRLTVL.

This clonotype has just a few counts. The rearrangement joins TRBV7-9 to TRBJ2-5; D is unresolved. CDR3 size: 13 residues. Germline loops: CDR1 SEHNR, CDR2 FQNEAQ (reference sequence). V gave up 10 bases and J gave up 3 bases, with 15 bases separating them. The CDR3 region has the DNA TGTGCCACCCCCGCGGCACGAGAAGAGACCCAGTACTTC. It yields the protein CATPAAREETQYF.

Comments on this clonotype: An end of the junction does not agree with germline; a read error may underlie this. This chain links TRBV28 with TRBJ2-7; perhaps D is TRBD1 or TRBD2 (5 bases each). Germline CDR1 is MDHEN and CDR2 is SYDVKM. This CDR3 is 17 amino acids long. CDR3 protein: CASSCHSGAPVFYEQYF. CDR3 in DNA: TGTGCCAGTAGTTGCCACTCCGGGGCGCCCGTTTTTTACGAGCAGTACTTC. Full variable domain (rest looked up from reference TRBV28 and TRBJ2-7): DVKVTQSSRYLVKRTGEKVFLECVQDMDHENMFWYRQDPGLGLRLIYFSYDVKMKEKGDIPEGYSVSREKKERFSLILESASTNQTSMYLCASSCHSGAPVFYEQYFGPGTRLTVT.

This clonotype was picked up many times. This sequence joins TRBV27 and TRBJ2-7; 9 nucleotides line up with TRBD2. CDR1 and CDR2 from the germline V gene are MNHEY and SMNVEV (reference sequence). The junction had 4 bases not matched to a gene; V was cut back by 4 bases and J by 3 bases. The CDR3 runs to 14 residues. The chain's CDR3 is CASSSLAGSYEQYF. In DNA form, the CDR3 reads TGTGCCAGCAGTTCGCTAGCGGGAAGCTACGAGCAGTACTTC.

This clonotype was detected many times. V is TRBV11-2 and J is TRBJ2-3; D unclear. Germline CDR1 is SGHAT and CDR2 is FQNNGV. V was pared by 6 bases and J by 8 bases, with 12 bases between. This CDR3 comprises 12 residues. The CDR3 sequence is CASSLTLLTQYF. CDR3 DNA sequence: TGTGCCAGCAGTTTGACCCTTCTTACGCAGTATTTT.

This clonotype occurred many times. V is TRBV4-3 and J is TRBJ1-5, with D possibly being TRBD1 (6 bases). The germline V gene has CDR1 LGHNA and CDR2 YSLEER. Trimming took off 0 bases at V and 6 bases at J, with 12 bases between the two ends. The CDR3 runs 15 residues. The CDR3 sequence: CASSQDQTGLQPQHF. The CDR3 nucleotides are TGCGCCAGCAGCCAAGACCAAACAGGGCTTCAGCCCCAGCATTTT.

This clonotype has at least ten counts. The V call is TRBV7-8, the J call TRBJ1-5, with 8 nucleotides matching TRBD1. The CDR3 is made up of 17 amino acids. Germline V lookup: CDR1 SGHVS, CDR2 FQNEAQ. After removal of 2 bases from V and 3 bases from J, the junction contained 9 bases not matched to a gene. CDR3 DNA sequence: TGTGCCAGCAGCTTAATTCAGGGACAGGTGTACAATCAGCCCCAGCATTTT. Encoded protein: CASSLIQGQVYNQPQHF.

The chain has TRBV7-2 and TRBJ2-7, with D unresolved. This CDR3 contains 12 residues. V shed 3 bases and J shed 3 bases, with 6 bases lying between them. Germline CDR1 and CDR2: SGHTA and FQGNSA. The CDR3: CASSFDGYEQYF. CDR3 nucleotides: TGTGCCAGCAGCTTCGACGGCTACGAGCAGTACTTC. The full variable domain, with the rest looked up from reference TRBV7-2 and TRBJ2-7, is GAGVSQSPSNKVTEKGKDVELRCDPISGHTALYWYRQSLGQGLEFLIYFQGNSAPDKSGLPSDRFSAERTGGSVSTLTIQRTQQEDSAVYLCASSFDGYEQYFGPGTRLTVT.

J is TRBJ2-1 and V is TRBV20-1; D perhaps matches TRBD2 (5 bases). With 4 bases removed from V and 4 bases from J, the gap between germline ends came to 14 bases. The CDR3 contains 14 residues. Germline V gene lookup returns CDR1 DFQATT and CDR2 SNEGSKA (reference sequence). In nucleotides, the CDR3 is TGCAGTGCTATCCACCTGGACTTATACAATGAGCAGTTCTTC. Translating it yields CSAIHLDLYNEQFF.

This clonotype was observed once. A clone one base away is much larger, so this may be a read error. The chain is built from TRBV11-2 and TRBJ2-3; D unclear. V shed 6 bases and J shed 3 bases, with 10 bases lying between them. In germline, CDR1 is SGHAT, CDR2 FQNNGV. The CDR3 runs 13 residues. The CDR3 here is CASRSARTDTQYF. In nucleotides, the CDR3 is TGTGCCAGCAGATCAGCCAGGACAGATACGCAGTATTTT.

A few counts support this clonotype. V is TRBV20-1 and J is TRBJ1-6; D unclear. This CDR3 contains 16 residues. Germline V gene lookup returns CDR1 DFQATT and CDR2 SNEGSKA (reference sequence). The V end lost 0 bases, the J end lost 0 bases, and 9 bases lay between the germline ends. CDR3 sequence (DNA): TGCAGTGCTAGAGACGATCATAGCTCCTATAATTCACCCCTCCACTTT. Translating gives CSARDDHSSYNSPLHF.